These 4 T cell receptor beta chains were sequenced from one sample in a study of T cell changes during pregnancy in multiple sclerosis. Clones were sequenced by immunoSEQ multiplex PCR, and TCRdb holds only the in-frame ones, with some missing. The repertoire consists of tens of thousands of clones, with around 90% occurring once and the leading ten covering 2.1%. The source was peripheral blood, collected in the second trimester of pregnancy. The receptors here all came from a female donor in good health, enrolled as a control in a pregnancy study.

The chain links TRBV10-1 to TRBJ2-2; 8 bases fit TRBD1. CDR3 length equals 13 residues. Trimming at V came to 9 bases and at J to 4 bases, leaving 4 bases not matched to a gene. In germline, CDR1 is WNHNN, CDR2 SYGVQD (reference sequence). The CDR3: CARVQGGTGELFF. The CDR3 region has the DNA TGCGCCAGGGTACAGGGGGGCACCGGGGAGCTGTTTTTT.

In the case of this clone: The junction does not match germline at one end; this may be a read error. This rearrangement joins TRBV5-1 to TRBJ1-4; 8 nucleotides line up with TRBD1. The V gene's germline CDR1 is SGHRS and CDR2 YFSETQ. The CDR3 has 14 residues. The CDR3, as DNA: TGCGCCAGCAGCAAGGACAGGGCTAACGAAAAACTGTTTTTT. Its translation: CASSKDRANEKLFF.

J is TRBJ2-7 and V is TRBV5-4; 8 nucleotides agree with TRBD2. Germline assignment: CDR1 SGHNT and CDR2 YYREEE (reference sequence). The CDR3 is made up of 16 amino acids. V shed 4 bases, J shed 0 bases, and the junction held 9 bases outside the gene matches. This chain's CDR3 is CASSPLGGALSYEQYF. CDR3 nucleotide sequence: TGTGCCAGCAGCCCCCTCGGGGGGGCCCTCTCCTACGAGCAGTACTTC.

This clone was observed a single time. The gene calls are TRBV7-2 and TRBJ2-3; D gene unclear. The V end lost 5 bases, the J end lost 4 bases, and 10 bases lay between the germline ends. CDR3 length equals 13 residues. Looked up from germline, CDR1 is SGHTA and CDR2 is FQGNSA. Here the CDR3 reads CASSHWRSDTQYF. CDR3 nucleotide sequence: TGTGCCAGCAGCCATTGGCGGTCAGATACGCAGTATTTT.